This T cell receptor (beta chain) was sequenced in a study of identical twins. The CDR3 has 16 amino acids. Germline CDR1 reads SGHDT; CDR2 reads YYEEEE. A word on this clonotype: The antigen is undetermined.

Notes on the study in general: Conclusions rested on cross-sectional statistics rather than following the same donors.

TCRdb re-called the 5' RACE reads through MiXCR, storing one row per CDR3 protein. Of some 1,600,000 distinct CDR3 sequences in the sample, about 30% were seen once. The chain carries TRBV5-6 and TRBJ2-1; 10 bases fit TRBD2. The J call is uncertain, as TRBJ2-7 better fits the DNA end. The origin of this receptor is a newborn girl in good health. The sequencing input was cord blood. Here the CDR3 reads CASSLTLAGAYNEQYF. CDR3 bases: TGTGCCAGCAGCTTGACCCTAGCGGGAGCATACAATGAGCAGTACTTC.